What follows are 11 T cell receptor beta chains derived from one specimen sequenced in a study of cytomegalovirus exposure and HLA in healthy donors. The PCR contained 60 Vbeta and 13 Jbeta primers. Profiling relied on immunoSEQ multiplex PCR, and the TCRdb table lists in-frame clones only, not all of them. The sample lists roughly 80,000 clones, about four fifths occurring once. Source material: PBMCs. Receptor source: a male donor in good health and CMV-seropositive.

This sequence joins TRBV19 and TRBJ2-1, with a possible D match to TRBD2 (6 bases). V was shortened by 5 bases and J by 3 bases, with 17 bases between the two germline ends. The CDR3 has 16 residues. From germline, CDR1 is LNHDA and CDR2 SQIVND (reference sequence). CDR3 amino acids: CASSPRVAAFYNEQFF. DNA for the CDR3: TGTGCCAGTAGTCCGCGCGTAGCGGCCTTCTACAATGAGCAGTTCTTC.

This clone showed up just once. This chain uses TRBV6-1 with TRBJ2-3; D unclear. The CDR3 contains 14 residues. Germline CDR1 is MNHNS and CDR2 is SASEGT. V lost 5 bases, J lost 4 bases, and 13 bases lay in between. The CDR3 spells CASSTLGEADTQYF. The CDR3 nucleotides read TGTGCCAGCAGTACTCTCGGAGAGGCAGATACGCAGTATTTT.

The chain joins TRBV7-9 to TRBJ2-1; 14 bases agree with TRBD2. Germline V gene lookup returns CDR1 SEHNR and CDR2 FQNEAQ (reference sequence). There are 17 residues in the CDR3. V shed 4 bases and J 5 bases; nucleotides not matched to a gene: 7. CDR3 in amino acids: CASSSPWTSGGNNEQFF. CDR3 sequence (DNA): TGTGCCAGCAGCTCGCCTTGGACTAGCGGGGGGAACAATGAGCAGTTCTTC. Together with reference TRBV7-9 and TRBJ2-1, the CDR3 gives the full variable domain: DTGVSQNPRHKITKRGQNVTFRCDPISEHNRLYWYRQTLGQGPEFLTYFQNEAQLEKSRLLSDRFSAERPKGSFSTLEIQRTEQGDSAMYLCASSSPWTSGGNNEQFFGPGTRLTVL.

V is TRBV4-2 and J is TRBJ2-3; tentatively, D is TRBD1 (6 bases). The length of the CDR3 is 15 residues. From germline, CDR1 is LGHNA and CDR2 YNFKEQ. Trimming pared 3 bases from V and 1 base from J, leaving 11 bases between. The CDR3 coding sequence is TGTGCCAGCAGCCAGGCCAGGGGAGGCACAGATACGCAGTATTTT. Protein sequence: CASSQARGGTDTQYF.

The J gene is TRBJ2-3, the V gene TRBV11-2, with 10 bases that match TRBD1. The V gene's germline CDR1 is SGHAT and CDR2 FQNNGV. CDR3 length equals 15 residues. After removal of 2 bases from V and 5 bases from J, the junction contained 4 bases not matched to a gene. The CDR3 nucleotides are TGTGCCAGCAGCTTATTGACAGGGGGCGGAGATACGCAGTATTTT. This codes for CASSLLTGGGDTQYF.

V is TRBV21-1 and J is TRBJ2-7; whether TRBD1, the table's D call, matches the DNA was not checked. TRBV21-1 is designated a pseudogene. The CDR3 runs 10 residues. CDR3 residues: CASTQYEQYF. The CDR3, as DNA: TGTGCCAGCACACAGTACGAGCAGTACTTC.

CDR3 coding DNA: TGCGCCAGCAGCCAAGAGCGGGGGGCCAACACCGGGGAGCTGTTTTTT. Translated: CASSQERGANTGELFF. The chain couples TRBV4-3 to TRBJ2-2; TRBD2 matches 8 bases. After removal of 0 bases from V and 2 bases from J, the junction contained 2 bases not matched to a gene. This CDR3 spans 16 amino acids. Looked up from germline, CDR1 is LGHNA and CDR2 is YSLEER.

The J gene is TRBJ2-3, the V gene TRBV4-1; no clear D gene. The length of the CDR3 is 14 residues. Germline-derived CDR1 and CDR2 are MGHRA and YSYEKL. V dropped 0 bases and J dropped 0 bases, with 4 bases sitting between them. The CDR3 region is CASSQEHSTDTQYF. CDR3 sequence (DNA): TGCGCCAGCAGCCAAGAACACAGCACAGATACGCAGTATTTT.

The chain is built from TRBV2 and TRBJ2-7, with D tentatively TRBD2 (5 bases). The CDR3 is made up of 13 amino acids. The V gene's germline CDR1 is SNHLY and CDR2 FYNNEI. Trimming stripped 6 bases from V and 5 bases from J, with 14 bases between. The CDR3 reads CASSRTAADEQYF. For the CDR3, the DNA is TGTGCCAGCAGCAGGACTGCGGCCGACGAGCAGTACTTC. Based on the CDR3 plus reference TRBV2 and TRBJ2-7, the full variable domain is EPEVTQTPSHQVTQMGQEVILRCVPISNHLYFYWYRQILGQKVEFLVSFYNNEISEKSEIFDDQFSVERPDGSNFTLKIRSTKLEDSAMYFCASSRTAADEQYFGPGTRLTVT.

This chain joins TRBV7-3 and TRBJ2-1, with D tentatively TRBD1 (6 bases). This CDR3 spans 17 amino acids. Germline lookup yields CDR1 SGHTA and CDR2 FQGTGA. V shed 1 base and J shed 0 bases, with 13 bases lying between them. CDR3 amino acids: CASSLRDTGSSYNEQFF. In DNA, the CDR3 is TGTGCCAGCAGCTTAAGGGACACAGGGAGCTCCTACAATGAGCAGTTCTTC. Full variable domain (rest looked up from reference TRBV7-3 and TRBJ2-1): GAGVSQTPSNKVTEKGKYVELRCDPISGHTALYWYRQSLGQGPEFLIYFQGTGAADDSGLPNDRFFAVRPEGSVSTLKIQRTERGDSAVYLCASSLRDTGSSYNEQFFGPGTRLTVL.

The chain joins TRBV6-6 to TRBJ2-7; maybe TRBD1 (6 bases). The length of the CDR3 is 12 residues. Germline CDR1 is MNHNY and CDR2 is SVGAGI (reference sequence). The V end was cut by 5 bases, the J end by 2 bases, with 7 bases between. In DNA, the CDR3 is TGTGCCAGCAGTACAGGGCCCTACGAGCAGTACTTC. Protein: CASSTGPYEQYF.